These 5 T cell receptor beta chains were all obtained from the same sample, sequenced in a study of response to subunit inactivated influenza vaccine. TCRdb recomputed calls from the RT-PCR reads with MiXCR, one row per CDR3 protein. This sample carries about 650,000 distinct CDR3 sequences, 15% to 17% of them seen once, and the ten largest clones take under 14%. The sequences come from PBMCs from blood, collected 11 to 12 days after vaccination. The receptors were gathered from a man aged 50-59 years who received an inactivated influenza vaccine.

This clonotype was observed a handful of times. This chain joins TRBV28 and TRBJ2-5; 8 bases are shared with TRBD2. The CDR3 spans 17 residues. CDR1 and CDR2 from the germline V gene are MDHEN and SYDVKM. With 2 bases clipped from V and 2 bases from J, the junction kept 10 bases outside the gene matches. The CDR3 here is CASSLAGGLRGQETQYF. In nucleotides, the CDR3 is TGTGCCAGCAGTTTAGCGGGAGGCCTTAGGGGGCAAGAGACCCAGTACTTC.

V is TRBV28 and J is TRBJ2-1, with TRBD2 matching 13 bases. The J segment lost 3 bases and the V segment lost 5 bases, leaving 4 bases of the junction unmatched. The CDR3 totals 16 residues. Germline V gene lookup returns CDR1 MDHEN and CDR2 SYDVKM. The DNA for the CDR3 is TGTGCCAGCAGTGGACTAGCGGGAGAATTCTACAATGAGCAGTTCTTC. Translation gives CASSGLAGEFYNEQFF.

The chain is built from TRBV20-1 and TRBJ2-5; the D is unclear. Trimming pared 1 base from V and 4 bases from J, leaving 7 bases between. The germline gives CDR1 DFQATT, CDR2 SNEGSKA (reference sequence). This CDR3 is built from 12 residues. The CDR3 here is CSARVSSETQYF. In nucleotides, the CDR3 is TGCAGTGCTAGAGTTTCCTCAGAGACCCAGTACTTC.

This clonotype was observed at least ten times. The genes are TRBV4-1 and TRBJ1-6, with 9 nucleotides matching TRBD1. The germline V gene has CDR1 MGHRA and CDR2 YSYEKL. Trimming cost V 8 bases and J 5 bases; bases outside gene matches: 4. There are 14 residues in the CDR3. Written as DNA, the CDR3 is TGCGCCAGCCTGGGACAGGGAGATAATTCACCCCTCCACTTT. Translated, it gives CASLGQGDNSPLHF.

The rearrangement links TRBV24-1 to TRBJ1-1, with D unresolved. The CDR3 has 12 residues. Between the trimmed V and J ends, which lost 9 bases and 3 bases, there was a span of 10 bases. Germline V lookup: CDR1 KGHDR, CDR2 SFDVKD. This chain's CDR3 is CATRGVDTEAFF. As DNA, the CDR3 is TGTGCCACCCGTGGAGTTGACACTGAAGCTTTCTTT.